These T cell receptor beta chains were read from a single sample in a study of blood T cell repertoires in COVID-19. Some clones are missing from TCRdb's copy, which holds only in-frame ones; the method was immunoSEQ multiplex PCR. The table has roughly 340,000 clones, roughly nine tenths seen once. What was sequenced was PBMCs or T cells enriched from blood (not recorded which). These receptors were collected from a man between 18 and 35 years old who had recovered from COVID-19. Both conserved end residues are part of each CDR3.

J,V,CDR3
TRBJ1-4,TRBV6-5,CASSTVGQAKLFF
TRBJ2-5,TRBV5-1,CASSLARLAGGQETQYF
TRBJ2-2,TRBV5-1,CASSHLGQGITGELFF
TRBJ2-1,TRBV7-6,CASSSEWANEQFF
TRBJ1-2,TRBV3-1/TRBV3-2,CASSQEPDSSNGYTF
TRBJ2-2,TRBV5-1,CASRTRSDTGELFF
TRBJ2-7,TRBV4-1,CASSPASSGTNYEQYF
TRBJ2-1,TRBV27,CASSFRTSGDNEQFF
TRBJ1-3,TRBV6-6,CASRRQGVGGNTIYF
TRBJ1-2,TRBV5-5,CASSLSEGRLGGYTF
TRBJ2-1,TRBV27,CASSPGVVAGIYNEQFF
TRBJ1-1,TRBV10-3,CAISESSGVGGTEAFF
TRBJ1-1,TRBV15,CATTKRTDRLWSTEAFF
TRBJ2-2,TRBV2,CASRPSVTGELFF
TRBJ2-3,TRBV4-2,CASSQVEGQGSSDTQYF
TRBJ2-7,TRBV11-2,CASSLEGGRYEQYF
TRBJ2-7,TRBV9,CASSVEQGKGEQYF
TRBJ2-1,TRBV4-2,CASSQETSGVLFEQFF
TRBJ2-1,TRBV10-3,CAINPTSGNEQFF
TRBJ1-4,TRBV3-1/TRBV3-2,CASSQTSGGVEKLFF
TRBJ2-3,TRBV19,CASTMTDLITDTQYF
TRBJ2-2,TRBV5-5,CASSLDPGLAGGELFF
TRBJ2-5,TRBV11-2,CASSGTGVDETQYF
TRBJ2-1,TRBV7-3,CASSPRTGGTNRNEQFF
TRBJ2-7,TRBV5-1,CASNNGQAYEQYF
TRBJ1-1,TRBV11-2,CASSLGGDSSF
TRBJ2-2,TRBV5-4,CASSPPDWTNTGELFF
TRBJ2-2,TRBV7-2,CASSLVASNTGELFF
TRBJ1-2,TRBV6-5,CASSYSVGDKNYGYTF
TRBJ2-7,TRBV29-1,CSVTGLAGGNAYEQYF
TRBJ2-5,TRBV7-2,CASSLETALQETQYF
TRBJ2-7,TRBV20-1,CSASPPRQIFYEQYF